This TCR beta chain was captured by sequencing in a study of blood T cell repertoires in COVID-19. Study background: Researchers got acute and convalescent COVID-19 samples from the United States, Italy and Spain. PBMCs, B-cell-depleted T cells, or T cells provided the cDNA or gDNA that made up the material.

Clinical histories supplied by participants themselves formed the basis of cohort assignment. Germline CDR1 KGHDR, CDR2 SFDVKD. The V segment lost 5 bases and the J segment 0 bases; nucleotides outside the gene matches: 3. The CDR3 has 15 amino acids. Per the study methods: Estimation of nucleated cell counts relied on the amplification of reference gene primers. Assay used: immunoSEQ multiplex PCR; TCRdb lists only in-frame clones, some missing. V, J and clone size are those of that table, while D and trimming were read from the DNA. Counted here are about 190,000 clones, more than 65% occurring once; the ten biggest clones make up 17%.

The rearrangement links TRBV24-1 to TRBJ2-1, with 7 bases fitting TRBD2. The origin of this receptor is a woman in her fifties or sixties with acute COVID-19. Sequencing used PBMCs or T cells enriched from blood (not recorded which). The CDR3 bases are TGTGCCACCAGTGCCAGCGGGGCCTCCTACAATGAGCAGTTCTTC. Its translation is CATSASGASYNEQFF.